The following is a TCR beta chain sequence with its context. Antigen unknown. With 0 bases removed from V and 11 bases from J, the gap between germline ends came to 17 bases. The CDR3 loop spans 14 amino acids. The germline V gene has CDR1 LGHNA and CDR2 YSLEER. Data came from immunoSEQ multiplex PCR; TCRdb stores just in-frame clones and leaves some out. This sample has about 110,000 clones; about nine tenths occur once, and the top ten carry about 1.9%. This specimen comes from a study of cytomegalovirus exposure and HLA in healthy donors. Study conclusions and caveats: Most TCR sequences proved rare, with some public TCRs found in many donors.

Sample: PBMCs. The chain uses TRBV4-3 and TRBJ2-7, with D possibly being TRBD2 (6 bases). The source of this sequence is a woman between 18 and 29 years old in good health and CMV-seronegative. CDR3 protein: CASSQERSGTGEYF. The DNA of the CDR3 is TGCGCCAGCAGCCAAGAAAGGTCAGGGACGGGAGAGTACTTC.